What follows are 25 T cell receptor beta chains derived from one specimen sequenced in a study of persistence of HIV-infected CD4 T cells. No antigen has been identified for these receptors. The libraries were made with immunoSEQ version 4 in survey mode. Data came from immunoSEQ multiplex PCR; TCRdb stores just in-frame clones and leaves some out. Of 50,000 or so clones detected, around 80% appear once; the ten largest clones hold about 3%. The stimulus was lysate of CMV-infected fibroblasts, around 10 ug/mL. CD40L-negative CD69-negative CD45RO-high memory CD4+ T cells were sorted as populations depleted of antigen-responding cells. This material consisted of CD4+ T cells sorted from PBMCs after 18-hour stimulation, taken from a patient who received antiretroviral therapy. All receptors derive from an adult man with HIV who was CMV-seropositive.

The chain employs TRBV5-6 and TRBJ1-5; 7 bases match TRBD1. V lost 4 bases and J lost 5; bases outside the gene matches: 15. Germline CDR1 is SGHDT and CDR2 is YYEEEE. The CDR3 is 17 residues long. The CDR3 loop is CASSPGRGRSSYQPQHF. CDR3 DNA: TGTGCCAGCAGCCCAGGGAGGGGGCGATCCTCCTATCAGCCCCAGCATTTT.

V and J are TRBV7-6 and TRBJ2-7; 7 bases match TRBD1. Trimming cost V 3 bases and J 0 bases; bases outside gene matches: 11. The CDR3 loop spans 17 amino acids. Germline CDR1 SGHVS, CDR2 FNYEAQ. The CDR3 region is CASSFNPPGQNSYEQYF. The CDR3 nucleotides are TGTGCCAGCAGCTTCAACCCTCCGGGACAGAACTCCTACGAGCAGTACTTC.

The genes are TRBV12-3 or TRBV12-4 and TRBJ2-2; D gene ambiguous. V was shortened by 7 bases and J by 3 bases, with 6 bases between the two germline ends. This CDR3 contains 12 residues. CDR3 region: CASTYYTGELFF. The CDR3 region has the DNA TGTGCCAGCACCTACTACACCGGGGAGCTGTTTTTT.

The rearrangement uses TRBV4-2 and TRBJ2-1; TRBD2 agrees at 10 bases. V trimming: 4 bases; J trimming: 4 bases; junction bases outside the gene matches: 13. Germline CDR1 reads LGHNA; CDR2 reads YNFKEQ. The CDR3 has 18 residues. DNA for the CDR3: TGTGCCAGCAGCCTCCAACCGGCTAGCGGGGGCCTTTACAATGAGCAGTTCTTC. Translated: CASSLQPASGGLYNEQFF.

The chain recombines TRBV7-8 with TRBJ1-1; 11 bases fit TRBD1. The germline gives CDR1 SGHVS, CDR2 FQNEAQ. V gave up 5 bases and J gave up 5 bases; unmatched junction bases: 7. This CDR3 comprises 15 residues. The CDR3, as DNA: TGTGCCAGCAGCCGAGCGGGACAGGGGGGAACTGAAGCTTTCTTT. It encodes CASSRAGQGGTEAFF. Full variable domain (outside the CDR3, taken from reference TRBV7-8 and TRBJ1-1): GAGVSQSPRYKVAKRGQDVALRCDPISGHVSLFWYQQALGQGPEFLTYFQNEAQLDKSGLPSDRFFAERPEGSVSTLKIQRTQQEDSAVYLCASSRAGQGGTEAFFGQGTRLTVV.

The chain joins TRBV10-3 to TRBJ1-2; D possibly corresponds to TRBD1 (6 bases). The CDR3 is made up of 12 amino acids. Per the germline V gene, CDR1 is ENHRY and CDR2 is SYGVKD. Trimming took off 9 bases at V and 4 bases at J, with 12 bases between the two ends. CDR3: CAIQDSFYGYTF. The CDR3 coding sequence is TGTGCCATTCAGGACAGCTTCTATGGCTACACCTTC.

The rearrangement joins TRBV3-1 (or the pseudogene TRBV3-2) to TRBJ2-6; unclear D gene. Trimming pared 0 bases from V and 8 bases from J, leaving 8 bases between. This CDR3 spans 14 amino acids. Germline CDR1 LGHDT, CDR2 YNNKEL (reference sequence). DNA of the CDR3: TGTGCCAGCAGCCAAGATTGGAGCCCCAACGTCCTGACTTTC. Amino acids: CASSQDWSPNVLTF.

This clone was picked up a small number of times. The chain links TRBV15 to TRBJ2-7; 8 nucleotides agree with TRBD2. The trim removed 3 bases at V and 2 bases at J, leaving 12 bases unmatched. Germline V gene data show CDR1 as LNHNV and CDR2 as YYDKDF (reference sequence). The CDR3 has 17 residues. The CDR3 spells CATSRDSRRTSTYEQYF. The CDR3 DNA sequence: TGTGCCACCAGCAGGGATAGCCGCAGGACTAGCACCTACGAGCAGTACTTC.

The CDR3 coding sequence is TGTGCCAGTAGTCCGGAGCCGGGACAGGGAGACGTCGGGGGTCAGCCCCAGCATTTT. Amino acid sequence: CASSPEPGQGDVGGQPQHF. The chain carries TRBV19 and TRBJ1-5, with TRBD1 matching 9 bases. Trimming removed 5 bases from V and 6 bases from J; junction bases left unmatched: 20. Germline CDR1 reads LNHDA; CDR2 reads SQIVND (reference sequence). The CDR3 spans 19 residues. The full variable domain, rest sourced from reference TRBV19 and TRBJ1-5, is DGGITQSPKYLFRKEGQNVTLSCEQNLNHDAMYWYRQDPGQGLRLIYYSQIVNDFQKGDIAEGYSVSREKKESFPLTVTSAQKNPTAFYLCASSPEPGQGDVGGQPQHFGDGTRLSIL.

CDR3 sequence (DNA): TGTGCCAGCAGAAGGGTTGTGGGCCTGACGCGAGGCTACACCTTC. Amino acids: CASRRVVGLTRGYTF. The V and J genes are TRBV6-5 and TRBJ1-2; D ambiguous. V lost 6 bases to trimming and J lost 8 bases, with 22 bases between them. The CDR3 totals 15 residues. From germline, CDR1 is MNHEY and CDR2 SVGAGI.

Here the CDR3 reads CASSVGDRAKDTQYF. The CDR3 coding sequence is TGTGCCAGCAGCGTAGGGGACAGAGCGAAAGATACGCAGTATTTT. The chain uses TRBV9 and TRBJ2-3; 7 bases map to TRBD1. Germline lookup yields CDR1 SGDLS and CDR2 YYNGEE. J was trimmed by 5 bases and V by 0 bases; bases with no gene match: 6. CDR3 size: 15 residues. The full variable domain, its missing parts supplied by reference TRBV9 and TRBJ2-3, is DSGVTQTPKHLITATGQRVTLRCSPRSGDLSVYWYQQSLDQGLQFLIQYYNGEERAKGNILERFSAQQFPDLHSELNLSSLELGDSALYFCASSVGDRAKDTQYFGPGTRLTVL.

V and J are TRBV30 and TRBJ2-7; weak D call: TRBD1 (6 bases). Germline V lookup: CDR1 GTSNPN, CDR2 SVGIG (reference sequence). This CDR3 region has 11 residues. Trimming stripped 6 bases from V and 3 bases from J, with 9 bases between. In nucleotides, the CDR3 is TGTGCCTGTCAGGGGAACTACGAGCAGTACTTC. This translates into CACQGNYEQYF. Filled out from reference TRBV30 and TRBJ2-7, the complete variable domain reads SQTIHQWPATLVQPVGSPLSLECTVEGTSNPNLYWYRQAAGRGLQLLFYSVGIGQISSEVPQNLSASRPQDRQFILSSKKLLLSDSGFYLCACQGNYEQYFGPGTRLTVT.

J is TRBJ2-7 and V is TRBV2; TRBD1 aligns across 9 bases. The CDR3 runs 14 residues. V gave up 2 bases and J gave up 3 bases; unmatched junction bases: 2. Germline CDR1 reads SNHLY; CDR2 reads FYNNEI. CDR3 bases: TGTGCCAGCAGTGAAAGGGACAGGGTCTACGAGCAGTACTTC. Translated, it gives CASSERDRVYEQYF.

The V call is TRBV6-2 or TRBV6-3, the J call TRBJ2-2; 12 nucleotides agree with TRBD2. The germline gives CDR1 MNHEY, CDR2 SVGEGT. The CDR3 has 15 residues. With 6 bases clipped from V and 3 bases from J, the junction kept 2 bases outside the gene matches. CDR3 sequence reads: CASSPSGRDTGELFF. CDR3 nucleotide sequence: TGTGCCAGCAGCCCTAGCGGGAGGGACACCGGGGAGCTGTTTTTT.

The CDR3: CASSRRTGGNTGELFF. CDR3 DNA: TGTGCCAGCAGCCGGAGAACTGGGGGTAACACCGGGGAGCTGTTTTTT. This sequence joins TRBV6-6 and TRBJ2-2; D tentatively fits TRBD1 or TRBD2 (5 bases each). Per the germline V gene, CDR1 is MNHNY and CDR2 is SVGAGI (reference sequence). The length of the CDR3 is 16 residues. The V gene lost 6 bases and the J gene lost 2 bases, with 16 bases spanning the gap.

The rearrangement joins TRBV10-3 to TRBJ1-5, with D hard to call. CDR1 and CDR2 from the germline V gene are ENHRY and SYGVKD. This CDR3 has 17 residues. V was shortened by 0 bases and J by 4 bases, with 16 bases between the two germline ends. The CDR3 is CAISESGVGKGNQPQHF. The CDR3 DNA sequence: TGTGCCATCAGTGAGTCCGGTGTAGGAAAGGGAAATCAGCCCCAGCATTTT.

The chain recombines TRBV6-5 with TRBJ2-3; D is unclear. V lost 7 bases and J lost 8, with 16 bases in between. This CDR3 has 13 residues. CDR1 is MNHEY and CDR2 is SVGAGI in the germline V gene. CDR3 amino acids: CASTSPQSTTQYF. DNA of the CDR3: TGTGCCAGCACCTCCCCACAGAGTACTACGCAGTATTTT.

The table lists this clone with a count of one. V gene TRBV6-5 combines with J gene TRBJ1-6; D unresolved. Germline assignment: CDR1 MNHEY and CDR2 SVGAGI. This CDR3 region has 14 residues. The germline V and J ends were trimmed by 6 bases and 8 bases, with 14 bases remaining between them. As DNA, the CDR3 is TGTGCCAGCAGCGCCTCAAGGAGGGATTCACCCCTCCACTTT. This gives the protein CASSASRRDSPLHF.

The chain uses TRBV7-2 and TRBJ1-1; no firm D call. This CDR3 is built from 14 residues. Germline lookup yields CDR1 SGHTA and CDR2 FQGNSA. V shed 4 bases and J shed 1 base, with 10 bases lying between them. The CDR3 nucleotides read TGTGCCAGCAGCTCCGGACCTTCGAACACTGAAGCTTTCTTT. Protein product: CASSSGPSNTEAFF. Based on the CDR3 plus reference TRBV7-2 and TRBJ1-1, the full variable domain is GAGVSQSPSNKVTEKGKDVELRCDPISGHTALYWYRQSLGQGLEFLIYFQGNSAPDKSGLPSDRFSAERTGGSVSTLTIQRTQQEDSAVYLCASSSGPSNTEAFFGQGTRLTVV.

V gene TRBV6-5 combines with J gene TRBJ1-2; maybe TRBD1 (6 bases). Trimming removed 6 bases from V and 5 bases from J, with 13 bases in between. Germline CDR1 and CDR2: MNHEY and SVGAGI. The CDR3 sequence is 13 residues long. Here the CDR3 reads CASSPRGLYGYTF. In DNA form, the CDR3 reads TGTGCCAGCAGCCCCCGGGGGCTGTATGGCTACACCTTC.

V and J are TRBV5-4 and TRBJ2-7, with unresolved D. Germline V CDR1 and CDR2: SGHNT, YYREEE (reference sequence). V lost 1 base and J lost 0, with 8 bases in between. The CDR3 spans 14 residues. Here the CDR3 reads CASSLTISSYEQYF. The CDR3 DNA is TGTGCCAGCAGCTTGACGATAAGCTCCTACGAGCAGTACTTC.

Details on this clone: An end of the junction does not agree with germline; a read error may underlie this. V is TRBV15 and J is TRBJ1-3; the D gene is possibly TRBD1 (6 bases). The CDR3 is 15 amino acids. Germline V CDR1 and CDR2: LNHNV, YYDKDF (reference sequence). CDR3 DNA sequence: TGTGCCACCAGCAGTAGCATGGCAGCTGGGCAGGGGATTCGGTTT. This gives the protein CATSSSMAAGQGIRF.

V gene TRBV19 combines with J gene TRBJ2-3; possible D gene TRBD1, 6 bases. V dropped 5 bases and J dropped 5 bases, with 11 bases sitting between them. The CDR3 covers 13 residues. Germline values: CDR1 LNHDA, CDR2 SQIVND (reference sequence). The CDR3 coding sequence is TGTGCCAGTAGTCCACCGGACAGAGATACGCAGTATTTT. Residues: CASSPPDRDTQYF.

The genes are TRBV29-1 and TRBJ2-3; no definite D call. V shed 5 bases and J shed 1 base, with 10 bases lying between them. Germline CDR1 SQVTM, CDR2 ANQGSEA. The CDR3 contains 13 residues. The CDR3 region is CSVRDIRTDTQYF. The CDR3 DNA reads as TGCAGCGTTCGCGATATCCGCACAGATACGCAGTATTTT.

V is TRBV15 and J is TRBJ1-2; 9 bases match TRBD1. The CDR3 loop spans 15 amino acids. Germline values: CDR1 LNHNV, CDR2 YYDKDF (reference sequence). V trimming: 0 bases; J trimming: 6 bases; junction bases outside the gene matches: 5. The CDR3 sequence is CATSRDFGTGNGYTF. The CDR3 DNA follows: TGTGCCACCAGCAGAGATTTTGGGACAGGGAATGGCTACACCTTC.